One sample yielded the 14 T cell receptor beta chains listed below, sequenced in a study of PD-1 blockade in classical Hodgkin lymphoma (dated by TCRdb to 2019 to 2021). This specimen's time point label, interpreted: cycle 2 day 1 (C2D1) of nivolumab. Relapse after autologous stem cell transplantation had occurred in all trial patients, and cohorts A, B and C were distinguished by prior brentuximab vedotin exposure. Receptors were amplified or captured by the immunoSEQ multiplex PCR assay. TCRdb re-hosts the immuneACCESS table, in-frame sequences only. Its copies lack some clones; in the studies checked, an unresolved V gene accounts for under half of them, and the cause for the rest is not known. For this sample there are 24,000 or so clones; 81% appear just once. Less than 20% of the sample rests with the top ten. The sample consisted of peripheral blood mononuclear cells (PBMCs), taken before the second cycle of nivolumab. These receptor sequences come from a human donor with classical Hodgkin lymphoma.

The chain couples TRBV7-8 to TRBJ1-6; 10 nucleotides match TRBD1. J lost 6 bases, V lost 1 base, and 3 bases had no gene match. This CDR3 has 16 residues. The germline V gene encodes CDR1 SGHVS and CDR2 FQNEAQ. CDR3 sequence (DNA): TGTGCCAGCAGCTTAGGACAGGGGGCGTTTAATTCACCCCTCCACTTT. Translated: CASSLGQGAFNSPLHF. The full variable domain, in which reference TRBV7-8 and TRBJ1-6 provide the parts outside the CDR3, is GAGVSQSPRYKVAKRGQDVALRCDPISGHVSLFWYQQALGQGPEFLTYFQNEAQLDKSGLPSDRFFAERPEGSVSTLKIQRTQQEDSAVYLCASSLGQGAFNSPLHFGNGTRLTVT.

V is TRBV30 and J is TRBJ2-7; no firm D call. Germline assignment: CDR1 GTSNPN and CDR2 SVGIG (reference sequence). V was cut by 0 bases and J by 1 base, with 10 bases left in between. The CDR3 covers 14 residues. This chain's CDR3 is CAWSVPPQSYEQYF. The CDR3 DNA reads TGTGCCTGGAGTGTGCCCCCCCAGTCCTACGAGCAGTACTTC.

J is TRBJ2-3 and V is TRBV30; D gene uncertain. This CDR3 contains 16 residues. Germline V lookup: CDR1 GTSNPN, CDR2 SVGIG (reference sequence). V lost 5 bases and J 2 bases, leaving 20 bases between the germline ends. The CDR3 nucleotides read TGTGCCTGGGGCTGGACCCCGGACCTCCCCACAGATACGCAGTATTTT. Its protein is CAWGWTPDLPTDTQYF.

This rearrangement joins TRBV6-1 to TRBJ2-2; 13 bases map to TRBD2. The V gene's germline CDR1 is MNHNS and CDR2 SASEGT. This CDR3 is built from 14 residues. J gave up 6 bases and V 5 bases, and 0 bases lay outside the gene matches. This CDR3 reads CASSTSGRAGELFF. CDR3 nucleotide sequence: TGTGCCAGCAGTACTAGCGGGAGGGCCGGGGAGCTGTTTTTT.

The chain carries TRBV25-1 and TRBJ1-2; D not certain. The V and J ends lost 1 base and 2 bases respectively, with 8 bases between them. The length of the CDR3 is 14 residues. Germline CDR1 MGHDK, CDR2 SYGVNS. This CDR3 is CASSESPGNYGYTF. Here the CDR3 DNA reads TGTGCCAGCAGTGAATCCCCGGGGAACTATGGCTACACCTTC.

The gene calls are TRBV28 and TRBJ2-3; no clear D. Deletions cut 5 bases from V and 6 bases from J, with 18 bases between. CDR1 MDHEN and CDR2 SYDVKM come from the germline V gene. This CDR3 is built from 15 residues. The CDR3 here is CASSETGPHGDTQYF. DNA of the CDR3: TGTGCCAGCAGTGAGACCGGGCCCCATGGGGATACGCAGTATTTT.

This chain links TRBV28 with TRBJ2-7; TRBD1 aligns across 7 bases. Trimming at V came to 5 bases and at J to 2 bases, leaving 6 bases not matched to a gene. CDR3 length: 14 residues. Germline CDR1 reads MDHEN; CDR2 reads SYDVKM. Written as DNA, the CDR3 is TGTGCCAGCAGTGAGGGACAGCGAACCTACGAGCAGTACTTC. This codes for CASSEGQRTYEQYF.

The chain links TRBV30 to TRBJ2-1; D gene unclear. The CDR3 covers 13 residues. CDR1 and CDR2 (germline): GTSNPN, SVGIG (reference sequence). The CDR3 region is CASHIPNYNEQFF. The CDR3 DNA is TGTGCTTCTCATATACCGAACTACAATGAGCAGTTCTTC.

This chain uses TRBV10-1 with TRBJ2-2; a weak D match, TRBD1 (6 bases). The length of the CDR3 is 14 residues. Germline V gives CDR1 WNHNN, CDR2 SYGVQD (reference sequence). V was clipped by 6 bases and J by 5 bases, with 13 bases between them. The CDR3 loop is CASREQGNTGELFF. The CDR3 bases are TGCGCCAGCAGGGAACAGGGAAATACCGGGGAGCTGTTTTTT.

This clone is labeled medium-sized. The rearrangement uses TRBV9 and TRBJ2-2, with a possible D match to TRBD2 (5 bases). Germline V gives CDR1 SGDLS, CDR2 YYNGEE. The CDR3 is made up of 14 amino acids. V lost 0 bases and J 5 bases, leaving 8 bases between the germline ends. CDR3 nucleotides: TGTGCCAGCAGCGTAGAACGGGATACCGGGGAGCTGTTTTTT. It codes for CASSVERDTGELFF.

In regard to this clone: An end of the junction does not agree with germline; a read error may underlie this. The rearrangement links TRBV30 to TRBJ2-1; D uncertain. CDR1 GTSNPN and CDR2 SVGIG come from the germline V gene (reference sequence). The CDR3 is 15 residues long. CDR3 loop: CAWSVVVNSPNGQFF. As DNA, the CDR3 is TGTGCCTGGAGTGTAGTGGTTAACTCTCCAAATGGGCAGTTCTTC.

The V call is TRBV5-8, the J call TRBJ2-7; unclear D gene. V was pared by 4 bases and J by 4 bases, with 6 bases between. This CDR3 contains 11 residues. Germline V lookup: CDR1 SGHTS, CDR2 YDEGEE. The CDR3 here is CASSKKYEQYF. As DNA, the CDR3 is TGTGCCAGCAGCAAAAAATACGAGCAGTACTTC.

On this clone: A read error may produce the germline difference seen at one junction end. The same CDR3 can be traced to other DNA sequences in this sample. This chain links TRBV29-1 with TRBJ2-1; 7 nucleotides agree with TRBD2. The CDR3 contains 16 residues. Germline CDR1 reads SQVTM; CDR2 reads ANQGSEA. The CDR3 coding sequence is TGTAGCGTTGAAGACCAGGAGCGGGGCTCCTACAATGAGCAGTTCTTC. It codes for CSVEDQERGSYNEQFF.

V usage is TRBV27 and J usage is TRBJ1-3, with 8 bases identical to TRBD1. The CDR3 totals 16 residues. V gave up 3 bases and J gave up 4 bases; unmatched junction bases: 8. The V gene's germline CDR1 is MNHEY and CDR2 SMNVEV (reference sequence). CDR3 DNA sequence: TGTGCCAGCAGTTTGGCCGGACAGGGCCTCGGAAACACCATATATTTT. Protein sequence: CASSLAGQGLGNTIYF.